The rows below give T cell receptor beta chains drawn from one sample of a study of T cell repertoires in cytomegalovirus infection. TCRdb redid the calling of the reads with MiXCR, one entry per CDR3 protein. The sample shows about 220,000 distinct CDR3 sequences, 35% to 40% of them seen only once. These receptors' targets are unknown. The sequenced sample was CD8+ T cells from cultured PBMCs, obtained from culture after CMV antigen stimulation. All receptors derive from a human donor in good health (CMV status not recorded). Some clones in this sample may be carry-over from other donors' samples. CDR3s include the opening cysteine and the closing phenylalanine or tryptophan. Each record gives: clone size, V gene, J gene, D gene, CDR3 DNA, CDR3 protein. A D gene is named only where the DNA matches it firmly. Clone sizes are given selectively: once, few, many, or a class where the clone is expanded.

abundance: .; v_gene: TRBV7-2; j_gene: TRBJ2-3; d_gene: .; CDR3nt: TGTGCCAGCAGCTTTCATGCAGATACGCAGTATTTT; CDR3aa: CASSFHADTQYF
abundance: .; v_gene: TRBV15; j_gene: TRBJ1-5; d_gene: .; CDR3nt: TGTGCCACCAGTTATAGACCAGGCCCTGATCAACCCCAGCATTTT; CDR3aa: CATSYRPGPDQPQHF
abundance: few; v_gene: TRBV19; j_gene: TRBJ2-1; d_gene: .; CDR3nt: TGTGCCAGTAGTATGGGCGACGGTTCCATGGAGTACAATGAGCAGTTCTTC; CDR3aa: CASSMGDGSMEYNEQFF
abundance: few; v_gene: TRBV7-3; j_gene: TRBJ2-3; d_gene: .; CDR3nt: TGTGCCAGCAGCTTAACGGTTGGACGGGATACGCAGTATTTT; CDR3aa: CASSLTVGRDTQYF
abundance: .; v_gene: TRBV12-3/TRBV12-4; j_gene: TRBJ1-5; d_gene: .; CDR3nt: TGTGCCAGCAGTTCAAGGGTTCTTAGCAATCAGCCCCAGCATTTT; CDR3aa: CASSSRVLSNQPQHF
abundance: .; v_gene: TRBV27; j_gene: TRBJ1-2; d_gene: .; CDR3nt: TGTGCCAGTAGTTCTAATCAGGGGCATAAATATGGCTCCACCTTC; CDR3aa: CASSSNQGHKYGSTF
abundance: .; v_gene: TRBV27; j_gene: TRBJ2-7; d_gene: TRBD1; CDR3nt: TGTGCCAGCAGTTTATATCCCGGGACAGGGTTCGCCTACGAGCAGTACTTC; CDR3aa: CASSLYPGTGFAYEQYF
abundance: few; v_gene: TRBV19; j_gene: TRBJ1-1; d_gene: .; CDR3nt: TGTGCCAGTAGTATACCGGGCGGGAACACTGAAGCTTTCTTT; CDR3aa: CASSIPGGNTEAFF
abundance: .; v_gene: TRBV20-1; j_gene: TRBJ2-1; d_gene: TRBD1; CDR3nt: TGCAGTGCTAGAATGGGACAGGGATTGATAGATGAGCAGTTCTTC; CDR3aa: CSARMGQGLIDEQFF
abundance: few; v_gene: TRBV11-2; j_gene: TRBJ2-1; d_gene: .; CDR3nt: TGTGCCAGCAGTTTCGGCCGCTACAATGAGCAGTTCTTC; CDR3aa: CASSFGRYNEQFF
abundance: .; v_gene: TRBV12-3/TRBV12-4; j_gene: TRBJ1-4; d_gene: .; CDR3nt: TGTGCCAGCAGTTCGCTTGCAGAAGCGGAACATGAAAAACTGTTTTTT; CDR3aa: CASSSLAEAEHEKLFF
abundance: few; v_gene: TRBV19; j_gene: TRBJ1-1; d_gene: .; CDR3nt: TGTGCCAGTAGTATATCGGGGAACACTGAAGCTTTCTTT; CDR3aa: CASSISGNTEAFF
abundance: .; v_gene: TRBV27; j_gene: TRBJ2-4; d_gene: .; CDR3nt: TGTGCCAGCAGTCGGGACCCCCAGGGCATTCAGTACTTC; CDR3aa: CASSRDPQGIQYF
abundance: .; v_gene: TRBV12-3/TRBV12-4; j_gene: TRBJ2-7; d_gene: .; CDR3nt: TGTGCCAGCAGTTTTGAGGCCTACGAGCAGTACTTC; CDR3aa: CASSFEAYEQYF
abundance: .; v_gene: TRBV18; j_gene: TRBJ2-1; d_gene: .; CDR3nt: TGTGCCAGCTCACCACCGACCTACGGCTCCTACAATGAGCAGTTCTTC; CDR3aa: CASSPPTYGSYNEQFF
abundance: .; v_gene: TRBV19; j_gene: TRBJ1-1; d_gene: .; CDR3nt: TGTGCCAGTAGTATTTTCGTTGGGAACACTGAAGCTTTCTTT; CDR3aa: CASSIFVGNTEAFF
abundance: .; v_gene: TRBV7-3; j_gene: TRBJ2-3; d_gene: TRBD2; CDR3nt: TGTGCCAGCAGCTTACTAGCGGGAGTCGTCACAGATACGCAGTATTTT; CDR3aa: CASSLLAGVVTDTQYF
abundance: .; v_gene: TRBV7-9; j_gene: TRBJ2-7; d_gene: .; CDR3nt: TGTGCCAGCAGCTTAGCCACGAGGACAGTTCGGGACGAGCAGTACTTC; CDR3aa: CASSLATRTVRDEQYF
abundance: .; v_gene: TRBV7-9; j_gene: TRBJ2-7; d_gene: .; CDR3nt: TGTGCCAGCAGTTCCGGGTACAGGCTCTACGAGCAGTACTTC; CDR3aa: CASSSGYRLYEQYF
abundance: .; v_gene: TRBV5-1; j_gene: TRBJ2-7; d_gene: .; CDR3nt: TGCGCCAGCAGCTTGGATTCCTGGACTGGGGCCTACGAGCAGTACTTC; CDR3aa: CASSLDSWTGAYEQYF
abundance: .; v_gene: TRBV2; j_gene: TRBJ2-2; d_gene: .; CDR3nt: TGTGCCAGCAGTGAAGACGGTACCGGGGAGCTGTTTTTT; CDR3aa: CASSEDGTGELFF
abundance: .; v_gene: TRBV7-2; j_gene: TRBJ1-4; d_gene: .; CDR3nt: TGTGCCAGCAGCCACCAAAATGAAAAACTGTTTTTT; CDR3aa: CASSHQNEKLFF
abundance: many; v_gene: TRBV6-1; j_gene: TRBJ2-2; d_gene: .; CDR3nt: TGTGCCAGCAGTGGGGAATGGAGAAGGGCCGGGGAGCTGTTTTTT; CDR3aa: CASSGEWRRAGELFF
abundance: few; v_gene: TRBV7-3; j_gene: TRBJ2-1; d_gene: .; CDR3nt: TGTGCCAGCAGCTGGGACAAGTACAATGAGCAGTTCTTC; CDR3aa: CASSWDKYNEQFF
abundance: .; v_gene: TRBV11-2; j_gene: TRBJ1-1; d_gene: .; CDR3nt: TGTGCCAGCAGCTTAGCCATACAGGCCGGGGCTTTCTTT; CDR3aa: CASSLAIQAGAFF
abundance: few; v_gene: TRBV6-1; j_gene: TRBJ2-1; d_gene: .; CDR3nt: TGTGCCAGCAGTGGGGGTGCGGGTAGATACAATGAGCAGTTCTTC; CDR3aa: CASSGGAGRYNEQFF
abundance: many; v_gene: TRBV29-1; j_gene: TRBJ2-3; d_gene: TRBD1; CDR3nt: TGCAGCGTTGAGTTTGGTAGGGGGCCGGGCCCAGATACGCAGTATTTT; CDR3aa: CSVEFGRGPGPDTQYF
abundance: few; v_gene: TRBV20-1; j_gene: TRBJ2-5; d_gene: TRBD2; CDR3nt: TGCAGTGCGGGGACTAGCGGGAGTAGTGGTGACCAAGAGACCCAGTACTTC; CDR3aa: CSAGTSGSSGDQETQYF
abundance: many; v_gene: TRBV12-5; j_gene: TRBJ1-1; d_gene: TRBD1; CDR3nt: TGTGCTAGTGGTTTGGGACAGGGGACAGAAGCTTTCTTT; CDR3aa: CASGLGQGTEAFF
abundance: .; v_gene: TRBV19; j_gene: TRBJ2-7; d_gene: .; CDR3nt: TGTGCCAGTAGTATAGGCACGTACTACGAGCAGTACTTC; CDR3aa: CASSIGTYYEQYF
abundance: few; v_gene: TRBV7-8; j_gene: TRBJ2-5; d_gene: TRBD2; CDR3nt: TGTGCCAGCAGCTTTCACGGACTAGCAAGGGCAGAGACCCAGTACTTC; CDR3aa: CASSFHGLARAETQYF
abundance: .; v_gene: TRBV23-1; j_gene: TRBJ2-7; d_gene: .; CDR3nt: TGCGCCAGCAGTCTTTTGGCCAACAGCTCCTACGAGCAGTACTTC; CDR3aa: CASSLLANSSYEQYF
abundance: .; v_gene: TRBV19; j_gene: TRBJ2-7; d_gene: TRBD2; CDR3nt: TGTGCCAGTAGCAAGCGGGAGTTCCCCTACGAGCAGTACTTC; CDR3aa: CASSKREFPYEQYF
abundance: .; v_gene: TRBV7-9; j_gene: TRBJ2-1; d_gene: TRBD2; CDR3nt: TGTGCCAGCAGTTACGGACTAGCGGGAGATGAGCAGTTCTTC; CDR3aa: CASSYGLAGDEQFF
abundance: .; v_gene: TRBV27; j_gene: TRBJ1-5; d_gene: .; CDR3nt: TGTGCCAGCAGTTTAGCCGGGGAACTACAGCCCCAGCATTTT; CDR3aa: CASSLAGELQPQHF